Included here is one T cell receptor (beta chain) sequence, with context. Antigen unknown. Using immunoSEQ multiplex PCR, the repertoire was profiled, and TCRdb retains in-frame clones only, with some absent. The sample lists 1.5 million to 2.5 million clones, 85% to 95% occurring once. This sample was taken from a study of shared clonotypes between healthy human individuals. Study results and caveats: Though the depth was large, rarefaction showed that sorted-subset sequencing was incomplete.

Terminally differentiated effector memory CD45RA+ cells were left out of the naive CD8 fraction, which was CD45RO-negative and positively selected for CCR7. This clonotype originated in a man aged 18 to 29 in good health. The sample was naive CD8+ T cells sorted from blood.

The CDR3, as DNA: TGTGCCATCACAGGGGGAGCAGGGTACAATGAGCAGTTCTTC. It codes for CAITGGAGYNEQFF. The gene calls are TRBV2 and TRBJ2-1, with 8 bases matching TRBD1. From germline, CDR1 is SNHLY and CDR2 FYNNEI. The V and J ends lost 10 bases and 4 bases, in that order; junction bases with no gene match: 9. This CDR3 has 14 amino acids.